A selection of T cell receptor beta chains follows, all from one sample in a study of regulatory T cells in long-lasting Graves disease. TCRdb re-called the multiplex PCR reads with MiXCR, one entry per CDR3 protein. The sample consists of 400,000 to 550,000 distinct CDR3 sequences, roughly 15% of them appearing once. The sample also formed part of further work on T cells in Graves' hyperthyroidism and ophthalmopathy.

Specimen: peripheral blood mononuclear cells (PBMCs), collected at new diagnosis, from a patient treated with antithyroid drugs. The receptors come from a woman in her late teens or twenties with Graves disease. The CDR3 runs from the conserved cysteine through the conserved F or W. D genes are given only for firm matches. Where a row states a size, it is once, few, many or the class of an expanded clone; other rows omit it.

CDR3 protein: CAWSAQGILDEKLFF
CDR3 DNA: TGTGCCTGGAGTGCACAGGGGATCCTTGATGAAAAACTGTTTTTT
D gene: TRBD1
V gene: TRBV30
clone size: -
J gene: TRBJ1-4

CDR3 protein: CATSRGGGKTGELFF
CDR3 DNA: TGTGCCACCTCGCGCGGGGGGGGCAAGACCGGGGAGCTGTTTTTT
D gene: TRBD2
V gene: TRBV15
clone size: -
J gene: TRBJ2-2

CDR3 protein: CASSQGQGSHYGYTF
CDR3 DNA: TGTGCCAGCAGCCAAGGGCAGGGGTCTCACTATGGCTACACCTTC
D gene: -
V gene: TRBV3-1
clone size: -
J gene: TRBJ1-2

CDR3 protein: CASSLTGTYNEQFF
CDR3 DNA: TGTGCCAGCAGTTTGACAGGAACCTACAATGAGCAGTTCTTC
D gene: -
V gene: TRBV27
clone size: many
J gene: TRBJ2-1

CDR3 protein: CASSAGLAVQETQYF
CDR3 DNA: TGTGCCAGCAGTGCGGGACTAGCGGTCCAAGAGACCCAGTACTTC
D gene: TRBD2
V gene: TRBV6-2/TRBV6-3
clone size: many
J gene: TRBJ2-5

CDR3 protein: CSAVTGGQNTEAFF
CDR3 DNA: TGCAGCGCTGTGACAGGGGGCCAAAACACTGAAGCTTTCTTT
D gene: TRBD1
V gene: TRBV29-1
clone size: many
J gene: TRBJ1-1

CDR3 protein: CSASAGVLQETQYF
CDR3 DNA: TGCAGTGCTAGTGCGGGAGTTTTACAAGAGACCCAGTACTTC
D gene: TRBD2
V gene: TRBV20-1
clone size: many
J gene: TRBJ2-5

CDR3 protein: CSVVKGTGTEAFF
CDR3 DNA: TGCAGCGTTGTAAAGGGGACGGGCACTGAAGCTTTCTTT
D gene: -
V gene: TRBV29-1
clone size: -
J gene: TRBJ1-1

CDR3 protein: CASSLDASLSTDTQYF
CDR3 DNA: TGCGCCAGCAGCTTGGATGCGAGCCTTAGCACAGATACGCAGTATTTT
D gene: -
V gene: TRBV5-1
clone size: -
J gene: TRBJ2-3

CDR3 protein: CASSVAPGQGPYEQYF
CDR3 DNA: TGTGCCAGCAGCGTAGCTCCCGGACAGGGCCCCTACGAGCAGTACTTC
D gene: TRBD1
V gene: TRBV9
clone size: -
J gene: TRBJ2-7

CDR3 protein: CSVETIQGRRRETQYF
CDR3 DNA: TGCAGCGTTGAGACAATACAGGGGAGGCGTCGGGAGACCCAGTACTTC
D gene: -
V gene: TRBV29-1
clone size: many
J gene: TRBJ2-5

CDR3 protein: CASSYHDRNTEAFF
CDR3 DNA: TGTGCCAGCAGTTATCACGACAGAAACACTGAAGCTTTCTTT
D gene: -
V gene: TRBV28
clone size: -
J gene: TRBJ1-1

CDR3 protein: CASSLDGNGGYGYTF
CDR3 DNA: TGCGCCAGCAGCTTGGACGGCAACGGGGGCTATGGCTACACCTTC
D gene: -
V gene: TRBV5-1
clone size: few
J gene: TRBJ1-2

CDR3 protein: CSARVTFLAGRPYNEQFF
CDR3 DNA: TGCAGTGCTAGAGTTACCTTTTTAGCGGGACGGCCCTACAATGAGCAGTTCTTC
D gene: TRBD2
V gene: TRBV20-1
clone size: many
J gene: TRBJ2-1

CDR3 protein: CASSFDRTEQFF
CDR3 DNA: TGTGCCAGCAGCTTCGATAGGACTGAGCAGTTCTTC
D gene: -
V gene: TRBV7-9
clone size: few
J gene: TRBJ2-1

CDR3 protein: CASSSGLAGGEQFF
CDR3 DNA: TGTGCCAGCAGCTCCGGACTAGCGGGAGGTGAGCAGTTCTTC
D gene: TRBD2
V gene: TRBV9
clone size: few
J gene: TRBJ2-1

CDR3 protein: CATSDTLNTEAFF
CDR3 DNA: TGTGCCACCAGTGATACGTTGAACACTGAAGCTTTCTTT
D gene: -
V gene: TRBV24-1
clone size: few
J gene: TRBJ1-1

CDR3 protein: CSARGLSGNTIYF
CDR3 DNA: TGCAGTGCTAGAGGGCTCAGTGGAAACACCATATATTTT
D gene: -
V gene: TRBV20-1
clone size: -
J gene: TRBJ1-3

CDR3 protein: CASSDPKETQYF
CDR3 DNA: TGTGCCAGCAGCGACCCCAAAGAGACCCAGTACTTC
D gene: -
V gene: TRBV6-1
clone size: -
J gene: TRBJ2-5

CDR3 protein: CASSLGGGVMAEAFF
CDR3 DNA: TGTGCCAGCAGCTTGGGGGGGGGGGTGATGGCCGAAGCTTTCTTT
D gene: -
V gene: TRBV5-4
clone size: few
J gene: TRBJ1-1

CDR3 protein: CASSPGLISGNTIYF
CDR3 DNA: TGTGCCAGCAGCCCCGGATTGATCTCTGGAAACACCATATATTTT
D gene: -
V gene: TRBV28
clone size: few
J gene: TRBJ1-3

CDR3 protein: CASSDPSGGEGVGELFF
CDR3 DNA: TGTGCCAGCAGCGATCCATCAGGGGGCGAGGGTGTCGGGGAGCTGTTTTTT
D gene: TRBD1
V gene: TRBV7-9
clone size: -
J gene: TRBJ2-2

CDR3 protein: CASSLGGGGYGYTF
CDR3 DNA: TGTGCCAGCAGTTTAGGGGGGGGAGGCTATGGCTACACCTTC
D gene: -
V gene: TRBV12-3/TRBV12-4
clone size: -
J gene: TRBJ1-2

CDR3 protein: CASSYFTGGSNEQFF
CDR3 DNA: TGTGCCAGCAGTTACTTCACAGGGGGAAGTAATGAGCAGTTCTTC
D gene: TRBD1
V gene: TRBV6-2/TRBV6-3
clone size: few
J gene: TRBJ2-1

CDR3 protein: CASSLSREGRDTQYF
CDR3 DNA: TGTGCCAGCAGTTTATCGCGGGAGGGCCGCGATACGCAGTATTTT
D gene: TRBD2
V gene: TRBV27
clone size: many
J gene: TRBJ2-3

CDR3 protein: CASSLNPGTGVEQYF
CDR3 DNA: TGTGCCAGCAGTTTAAATCCCGGGACAGGGGTCGAGCAGTACTTC
D gene: TRBD1
V gene: TRBV7-3
clone size: many
J gene: TRBJ2-7

CDR3 protein: CASSLAGLAKNIQYF
CDR3 DNA: TGTGCCAGCAGTTTGGCTGGGTTAGCCAAAAACATTCAGTACTTC
D gene: -
V gene: TRBV28
clone size: many
J gene: TRBJ2-4

CDR3 protein: CASSWTTGGTDTQYF
CDR3 DNA: TGTGCCAGCAGCTGGACGACCGGAGGCACAGATACGCAGTATTTT
D gene: -
V gene: TRBV3-1
clone size: many
J gene: TRBJ2-3

CDR3 protein: CASSLNGNTEAFF
CDR3 DNA: TGTGCCAGCTCACTGAACGGGAACACTGAAGCTTTCTTT
D gene: -
V gene: TRBV18
clone size: many
J gene: TRBJ1-1

CDR3 protein: CASSLFYRITNTGELFF
CDR3 DNA: TGTGCCAGCAGTTTATTTTACCGAATAACGAACACCGGGGAGCTGTTTTTT
D gene: -
V gene: TRBV27
clone size: few
J gene: TRBJ2-2

CDR3 protein: CASSFSTPSAFRETQYF
CDR3 DNA: TGTGCCAGCAGCTTTTCTACACCGTCAGCTTTCCGGGAGACCCAGTACTTC
D gene: -
V gene: TRBV7-6
clone size: -
J gene: TRBJ2-5

CDR3 protein: CASSPGLAGGPRGTQYF
CDR3 DNA: TGTGCCAGCAGCCCAGGGCTAGCGGGAGGGCCACGGGGGACCCAGTACTTC
D gene: TRBD2
V gene: TRBV7-2
clone size: -
J gene: TRBJ2-5

CDR3 protein: CASSQTGRTSGHNEQFF
CDR3 DNA: TGTGCCAGCAGCCAAACGGGGCGGACTAGCGGCCACAATGAGCAGTTCTTC
D gene: TRBD2
V gene: TRBV3-1
clone size: -
J gene: TRBJ2-1

CDR3 protein: CASSLGSGGTDTQYF
CDR3 DNA: TGTGCCAGCAGTTTGGGTAGTGGGGGCACAGATACGCAGTATTTT
D gene: -
V gene: TRBV28
clone size: many
J gene: TRBJ2-3

CDR3 protein: CASSPTGDRREVPTDTQYF
CDR3 DNA: TGTGCCAGCAGTCCTACAGGCGATCGGCGGGAGGTCCCCACAGATACGCAGTATTTT
D gene: TRBD2
V gene: TRBV28
clone size: -
J gene: TRBJ2-3

CDR3 protein: CASRREKGQRNSPLHF
CDR3 DNA: TGTGCCAGCAGGCGAGAAAAGGGACAACGTAATTCACCCCTCCACTTT
D gene: -
V gene: TRBV12-3/TRBV12-4
clone size: few
J gene: TRBJ1-6

CDR3 protein: CASSLAGTSRSTDTQYF
CDR3 DNA: TGCGCCAGCAGCTTGGCCGGGACTAGCAGAAGCACAGATACGCAGTATTTT
D gene: TRBD2
V gene: TRBV5-1
clone size: many
J gene: TRBJ2-3

CDR3 protein: CATSRDSRIREPQHF
CDR3 DNA: TGTGCCACCAGCAGAGATAGTCGGATTAGGGAGCCCCAGCATTTT
D gene: -
V gene: TRBV15
clone size: -
J gene: TRBJ1-5

CDR3 protein: CASKVGVEQPQHF
CDR3 DNA: TGTGCCAGCAAGGTCGGGGTTGAACAGCCCCAGCATTTT
D gene: -
V gene: TRBV28
clone size: many
J gene: TRBJ1-5

CDR3 protein: CASSGKGTGNTEAFF
CDR3 DNA: TGTGCCAGTAGTGGAAAGGGGACAGGGAACACTGAAGCTTTCTTT
D gene: TRBD1
V gene: TRBV19
clone size: -
J gene: TRBJ1-1

CDR3 protein: CSARDLGDILAGVTGELFF
CDR3 DNA: TGCAGTGCTAGAGATTTAGGAGACATTCTAGCGGGAGTCACCGGGGAGCTGTTTTTT
D gene: TRBD2
V gene: TRBV20-1
clone size: few
J gene: TRBJ2-2

CDR3 protein: CASSLTGTLHGYTF
CDR3 DNA: TGTGCCAGCAGTCTTACAGGGACTCTACATGGCTACACCTTC
D gene: -
V gene: TRBV6-1
clone size: -
J gene: TRBJ1-2

CDR3 protein: CAVGGPPYEQYF
CDR3 DNA: TGTGCCGTGGGGGGGCCTCCCTACGAGCAGTACTTC
D gene: -
V gene: TRBV6-2/TRBV6-3
clone size: -
J gene: TRBJ2-7

CDR3 protein: CASSPRLSSYNEQFF
CDR3 DNA: TGTGCCAGCAGCCCACGTTTGAGCTCCTACAATGAGCAGTTCTTC
D gene: -
V gene: TRBV7-8
clone size: many
J gene: TRBJ2-1

CDR3 protein: CASKPDRNEKLFF
CDR3 DNA: TGTGCCAGCAAACCCGACAGGAATGAAAAACTGTTTTTT
D gene: -
V gene: TRBV6-1
clone size: -
J gene: TRBJ1-4

CDR3 protein: CASTSTGANYGYTF
CDR3 DNA: TGTGCCAGCACCTCGACAGGGGCAAACTATGGCTACACCTTC
D gene: TRBD1
V gene: TRBV28
clone size: many
J gene: TRBJ1-2

CDR3 protein: CAWSQGQNTEAFF
CDR3 DNA: TGTGCCTGGAGTCAGGGCCAGAACACTGAAGCTTTCTTT
D gene: -
V gene: TRBV30
clone size: many
J gene: TRBJ1-1

CDR3 protein: CAWTPLGLAGNNEQFF
CDR3 DNA: TGTGCCTGGACGCCCCTAGGACTAGCGGGGAACAATGAGCAGTTCTTC
D gene: TRBD2
V gene: TRBV30
clone size: many
J gene: TRBJ2-1

CDR3 protein: CASSWSSGANTGELFF
CDR3 DNA: TGTGCCAGCAGCTGGTCTAGCGGGGCAAACACCGGGGAGCTGTTTTTT
D gene: TRBD2
V gene: TRBV7-6
clone size: many
J gene: TRBJ2-2

CDR3 protein: CASSQEIQTTGELFF
CDR3 DNA: TGCGCCAGCAGCCAAGAAATCCAGACTACCGGGGAGCTGTTTTTT
D gene: -
V gene: TRBV4-3
clone size: -
J gene: TRBJ2-2